The 19 T cell receptor beta chains below were found in one sample sequenced in a study of T cells after yellow fever vaccination. TCRdb reprocessed the 5' RACE reads with MiXCR, giving one entry per CDR3 protein. The sample records around 400,000 distinct CDR3 sequences, 9.5% to 13% being singletons. The sample was PBMCs, taken on the day of the first yellow fever vaccination. Receptors were obtained from a man between 18 and 29 years old who received the YFV17D yellow fever vaccine.

There are a few counts of this clonotype. The chain combines TRBV5-1 with TRBJ2-7; perhaps TRBD2 as D (6 bases). Germline V gene data show CDR1 as SGHRS and CDR2 as YFSETQ. The length of the CDR3 is 15 residues. Trimming took 0 bases from V and 3 from J, leaving 13 bases between them. Here the CDR3 reads CASSLDVGGIYEQYV. The CDR3 DNA sequence: TGCGCCAGCAGCTTGGATGTTGGGGGGATCTACGAGCAGTACGTC.

V and J are TRBV7-8 and TRBJ2-7, with TRBD1 as a possible D gene (5 bases). The ends were cut back, 2 bases at V and 3 bases at J, with 11 bases in the middle. The CDR3 runs to 14 residues. The germline V gene has CDR1 SGHVS and CDR2 FQNEAQ. As DNA, the CDR3 is TGTGCCAGCAGCTTACGCCGACAGTACTACGAGCAGTACTTC. Protein sequence: CASSLRRQYYEQYF.

This chain links TRBV10-3 with TRBJ2-4; 9 nucleotides match TRBD1. V lost 3 bases, J lost 9 bases, and 6 bases stayed unmatched. CDR1 and CDR2 from the germline V gene are ENHRY and SYGVKD. The CDR3 consists of 14 residues. CDR3 in DNA: TGTGCCATCAGTGAAGTACAGGGGGCAAGCATTCAGTACTTC. Protein product: CAISEVQGASIQYF.

J is TRBJ1-6 and V is TRBV12-3 or TRBV12-4, with 9 nucleotides matching TRBD1. J lost 5 bases, V lost 6 bases, and 8 bases had no gene match. There are 16 residues in the CDR3. CDR3 in amino acids: CASRAGTGWDNSPLHF. In nucleotides, the CDR3 is TGTGCCAGCAGGGCAGGGACAGGGTGGGATAATTCACCCCTCCACTTT.

The chain employs TRBV25-1 and TRBJ2-2; D unclear. The CDR3 is 13 residues long. CDR1 is MGHDK, CDR2 SYGVNS, per germline. V shed 4 bases and J shed 2 bases, with 5 bases lying between them. The CDR3 nucleotides read TGTGCCAGCAGTGGCCGAAACACCGGGGAGCTGTTTTTT. Protein product: CASSGRNTGELFF.

This clonotype was found a few times. The rearrangement uses TRBV5-1 and TRBJ2-1; D is undetermined. Trimming took 2 bases from V and 7 from J, leaving 7 bases between them. CDR1 is SGHRS and CDR2 is YFSETQ in the germline V gene. The CDR3 consists of 12 residues. The CDR3 loop reads CASSFPENEQFF. DNA of the CDR3: TGCGCCAGCAGCTTTCCGGAGAATGAGCAGTTCTTC.

Only a few counts were recorded for this clonotype. The chain combines TRBV27 with TRBJ2-1; 8 positions agree with TRBD2. J was trimmed by 3 bases and V by 6 bases; bases with no gene match: 10. This CDR3 contains 16 residues. Germline loops: CDR1 MNHEY, CDR2 SMNVEV (reference sequence). The CDR3: CASSGSSGGLYNEQFF. CDR3 sequence (DNA): TGTGCCAGCAGCGGATCGAGCGGGGGACTCTACAATGAGCAGTTCTTC.

This clonotype was counted a few times. The gene calls are TRBV24-1 and TRBJ2-1, with D possibly being TRBD1 (5 bases). The ends were cut back, 7 bases at V and 0 bases at J, with 9 bases in the middle. Looked up from germline, CDR1 is KGHDR and CDR2 is SFDVKD. CDR3 size: 14 residues. In DNA form, the CDR3 reads TGTGCCACCAGCGACAGAAGCTCCTACAATGAGCAGTTCTTC. This encodes CATSDRSSYNEQFF.

This clonotype was picked up a small number of times. The CDR3 nucleotides read TGCGCCAGCAGAGAAACAGGGGGAGGCGAGCAGTACTTC. The encoded protein is CASRETGGGEQYF. The J gene is TRBJ2-7, the V gene TRBV5-1, with TRBD1 matching 8 bases. In germline, CDR1 is SGHRS, CDR2 YFSETQ. This CDR3 contains 13 residues. With 5 bases clipped from V and 6 bases from J, the junction kept 7 bases outside the gene matches.

In its sample, this clonotype was seen a few times. This sequence joins TRBV5-8 and TRBJ2-5; a possible D gene is TRBD2 (6 bases). V was shortened by 3 bases and J by 5 bases, with 23 bases between the two germline ends. The CDR3 extends over 17 amino acids. The V gene's germline CDR1 is SGHTS and CDR2 YDEGEE. The CDR3 DNA reads as TGTGCCAGCAGCTCGCCCCAAACAATGGCTAGCGTGGAGACCCAGTACTTC. Its protein product is CASSSPQTMASVETQYF. Using reference TRBV5-8 and TRBJ2-5 for the parts outside the CDR3, the full variable domain is EAGVTQSPTHLIKTRGQQATLRCSPISGHTSVYWYQQALGLGLQFLLWYDEGEERNRGNFPPRFSGRQFPNYSSELNVNALELEDSALYLCASSSPQTMASVETQYFGPGTRLLVL.

This clonotype was detected a few times. The rearrangement links TRBV7-2 to TRBJ1-2, with 11 bases matching TRBD1. V gave up 7 bases and J gave up 6 bases; unmatched junction bases: 13. The germline V gene has CDR1 SGHTA and CDR2 FQGNSA. This CDR3 contains 16 residues. In DNA form, the CDR3 reads TGTGCCAGCATCCCGGGACAGGGGGAGCCTAGGGATGGCTACACCTTC. Amino acids: CASIPGQGEPRDGYTF.

This clonotype appeared a few times. The CDR3 protein is CASSQDRFGLANTGELFF. The CDR3, as DNA: TGCGCCAGCAGCCAAGATCGTTTCGGGTTAGCGAACACCGGGGAGCTGTTTTTT. The genes are TRBV4-1 and TRBJ2-2; D not resolved. Germline V gene sequence: CDR1 MGHRA, CDR2 YSYEKL. The CDR3 is 18 residues long. The V end was cut by 0 bases, the J end by 0 bases, with 14 bases between.

The V call is TRBV27, the J call TRBJ2-3; 7 bases line up with TRBD1. The CDR3 covers 16 residues. Germline loops: CDR1 MNHEY, CDR2 SMNVEV (reference sequence). Trimming cost V 4 bases and J 1 base; bases outside gene matches: 8. CDR3 nucleotide sequence: TGTGCCAGCAGTTCCGGACAGGCACCGCGCACAGATACGCAGTATTTT. Its protein is CASSSGQAPRTDTQYF.

The chain has TRBV20-1 and TRBJ2-7; D gene unclear. V shed 4 bases and J shed 3 bases, with 7 bases lying between them. Germline values: CDR1 DFQATT, CDR2 SNEGSKA (reference sequence). The CDR3 is made up of 11 amino acids. The CDR3 DNA sequence: TGCAGTGCTACAGGAAACTACGAGCAGTACTTC. Its protein product is CSATGNYEQYF.

The rearrangement joins TRBV20-1 to TRBJ1-2; tentatively, D is TRBD1 (5 bases). The CDR3 loop spans 14 amino acids. In germline, CDR1 is DFQATT, CDR2 SNEGSKA (reference sequence). The V and J ends lost 3 bases and 0 bases respectively, with 11 bases between them. CDR3 in DNA: TGCAGTGCTAGCGCCGGGGGGACTAACTATGGCTACACCTTC. As protein: CSASAGGTNYGYTF.

This clonotype showed up just a few times. The rearrangement links TRBV4-2 to TRBJ2-7; 7 nucleotides align to TRBD1. The CDR3 spans 12 residues. J gave up 5 bases and V 4 bases, and 2 bases lay outside the gene matches. Germline V gene lookup returns CDR1 LGHNA and CDR2 YNFKEQ. Here the CDR3 DNA reads TGTGCCAGCAGCCCGACAGGGAACGAGCAGTACTTC. Its translation is CASSPTGNEQYF.

This clonotype was seen only a few times. The rearrangement links TRBV7-2 to TRBJ2-7; 10 bases align to TRBD1. This CDR3 is 15 amino acids long. The V gene's germline CDR1 is SGHTA and CDR2 FQGNSA. The J segment lost 3 bases and the V segment lost 4 bases, leaving 6 bases of the junction unmatched. CDR3 in amino acids: CASSYLGTGVYEQYF. CDR3 DNA: TGTGCCAGCAGCTACCTGGGGACAGGGGTCTACGAGCAGTACTTC.

This chain connects TRBV4-1 to TRBJ1-3; the match to TRBD1 covers 8 bases. V was clipped by 4 bases and J by 0 bases; unmatched bases: 17. The CDR3 runs to 20 residues. Germline lookup yields CDR1 MGHRA and CDR2 YSYEKL. The CDR3 nucleotides are TGCGCCAGCAGCCCGGGCGGCAGGACAGGGACGTCGAGCTCTGGAAACACCATATATTTT. This sequence encodes CASSPGGRTGTSSSGNTIYF.

This clonotype was seen more than once but under ten times. CDR3 nucleotide sequence: TGCGCCAGCAGCTACAGTTCGGCGGATGAAAAACTGTTTTTT. It translates to CASSYSSADEKLFF. V is TRBV5-1 and J is TRBJ1-4; D gene ambiguous. The V gene lost 3 bases and the J gene lost 6 bases, with 12 bases spanning the gap. The CDR3 is 14 residues long. Germline V gene data show CDR1 as SGHRS and CDR2 as YFSETQ.